What follows are 29 T cell receptor beta chains derived from one specimen sequenced in a study of blood T cell repertoires in COVID-19. Here immunoSEQ multiplex PCR was the method, and the copy in TCRdb shows in-frame clones only, minus some. The repertoire holds more than 200,000 clones, with around four fifths as singletons. The specimen sequenced was peripheral blood. These receptors were taken from a man in his 60s with acute or convalescent COVID-19.

This rearrangement joins TRBV18 to TRBJ2-1; no firm D call. The V end was cut by 3 bases, the J end by 5 bases, with 5 bases between. Germline lookup yields CDR1 KGHSH and CDR2 LQKENI. This CDR3 spans 12 amino acids. The CDR3 sequence is CASSPGNNEQFF. CDR3 nucleotide sequence: TGTGCCAGCTCACCGGGCAACAATGAGCAGTTCTTC.

This rearrangement joins TRBV7-3 to TRBJ2-3, with D perhaps matching TRBD1 (6 bases). V gave up 4 bases and J gave up 2 bases, with 10 bases separating them. The germline CDR1 and CDR2 sequences are SGHTA and FQGTGA. The CDR3 is made up of 14 amino acids. In DNA, the CDR3 is TGTGCCAGCAGCTCACAGGGAATCACAGATACGCAGTATTTT. As protein: CASSSQGITDTQYF.

This chain uses TRBV4-1 with TRBJ2-3, with 8 bases lining up with TRBD1. Germline loops: CDR1 MGHRA, CDR2 YSYEKL. Trimming at V came to 6 bases and at J to 1 base, leaving 6 bases not matched to a gene. The CDR3 totals 15 residues. CDR3 coding DNA: TGCGCCAGCAGACAGGGGGTGGCGCGCACAGATACGCAGTATTTT. This codes for CASRQGVARTDTQYF.

The CDR3 spells CASSLQGQGANSPLHF. The CDR3 DNA follows: TGCGCCAGCAGCTTGCAAGGACAGGGCGCCAATTCACCCCTCCACTTT. This sequence joins TRBV5-1 and TRBJ1-6; 8 positions agree with TRBD1. This CDR3 is 16 amino acids long. V gave up 1 base and J gave up 7 bases; unmatched junction bases: 7. CDR1 and CDR2 from the germline V gene are SGHRS and YFSETQ.

A few counts support this clone. The J gene is TRBJ1-1, the V gene TRBV10-3; 9 bases align to TRBD1. CDR1 is ENHRY, CDR2 SYGVKD, per germline. This CDR3 contains 14 residues. V was clipped by 6 bases and J by 5 bases; unmatched bases: 7. CDR3: CAIRAGQGITEAFF. CDR3 DNA sequence: TGTGCCATCAGAGCCGGACAGGGGATAACTGAAGCTTTCTTT.

This chain uses TRBV6-6 with TRBJ1-2; D gene uncertain. The CDR3 length is 16 residues. The V end lost 2 bases, the J end lost 0 bases, and 13 bases lay between the germline ends. Germline V gives CDR1 MNHNY, CDR2 SVGAGI (reference sequence). The CDR3 loop reads CASSYDVGSSNYGYTF. In DNA, the CDR3 is TGTGCCAGCAGTTACGATGTCGGGTCCTCTAACTATGGCTACACCTTC.

The chain uses TRBV19 and TRBJ2-7, with 8 bases that match TRBD1. Germline V gene lookup returns CDR1 LNHDA and CDR2 SQIVND (reference sequence). J was trimmed by 4 bases and V by 4 bases; bases with no gene match: 6. This CDR3 has 14 amino acids. This chain's CDR3 is CASSSQGAVYEQYF. The CDR3 region has the DNA TGTGCCAGTAGTAGCCAGGGGGCGGTGTACGAGCAGTACTTC.

V is TRBV18 and J is TRBJ1-2; D might be TRBD1 (6 bases). Germline V lookup: CDR1 KGHSH, CDR2 LQKENI. The CDR3 is made up of 17 amino acids. Trimming took off 2 bases at V and 7 bases at J, with 23 bases between the two ends. CDR3 in amino acids: CASSPGTGGAPSTGYTF. The CDR3 DNA reads TGTGCCAGCTCACCAGGGACTGGGGGGGCCCCCTCGACTGGCTACACCTTC.

This chain uses TRBV10-3 with TRBJ2-7; TRBD1 agrees at 7 bases. The trim removed 10 bases at V and 0 bases at J, leaving 6 bases unmatched. The CDR3 is 13 amino acids. Germline V lookup: CDR1 ENHRY, CDR2 SYGVKD. CDR3 sequence (DNA): TGTGCCACAGCCCAGGGGGACTCCTACGAGCAGTACTTC. It encodes CATAQGDSYEQYF.

V usage is TRBV7-2 and J usage is TRBJ2-1; D unresolved. The CDR3 extends over 16 amino acids. With 0 bases removed from V and 0 bases from J, the gap between germline ends came to 9 bases. The V gene's germline CDR1 is SGHTA and CDR2 FQGNSA. The CDR3 region has the DNA TGTGCCAGCAGCTTAGCGTGGGCCTCCTCCTACAATGAGCAGTTCTTC. Its translation is CASSLAWASSYNEQFF.

J is TRBJ2-3 and V is TRBV5-1; TRBD2 agrees at 14 bases. The CDR3 totals 19 residues. Trimming cost V 4 bases and J 5 bases; bases outside gene matches: 15. Germline V CDR1 and CDR2: SGHRS, YFSETQ. CDR3 DNA sequence: TGCGCCAGCAGCCCTAGGGGGACTAGCGGGGGCCCCGCTGTAGATACGCAGTATTTT. As protein: CASSPRGTSGGPAVDTQYF.

A note on this clone: One end of the junction is discordant with germline, which a read error may explain. The chain is built from TRBV28 and TRBJ1-1; D possibly corresponds to TRBD1 (5 bases). Germline V CDR1 and CDR2: MDHEN, SYDVKM. This CDR3 has 10 residues. CDR3 sequence reads: CASSSSPGIF. The CDR3 DNA reads TGTGCCAGCAGTTCTTCTCCAGGGATCTTT. Full variable domain (missing parts from reference TRBV28 and TRBJ1-1): DVKVTQSSRYLVKRTGEKVFLECVQDMDHENMFWYRQDPGLGLRLIYFSYDVKMKEKGDIPEGYSVSREKKERFSLILESASTNQTSMYLCASSSSPGIFGQGTRLTVV.

The chain combines TRBV6-4 with TRBJ1-1, with D maybe TRBD1 (6 bases). This CDR3 is 13 amino acids long. Germline values: CDR1 MRHNA, CDR2 SNTAGT. V lost 6 bases to trimming and J lost 0 bases, with 8 bases between them. This CDR3 is CASRGGVNTEAFF. The CDR3 nucleotides read TGTGCCAGCAGAGGGGGAGTGAACACTGAAGCTTTCTTT.

The chain links TRBV10-3 to TRBJ1-1; 10 bases align to TRBD1. The CDR3 spans 14 residues. Germline CDR1 and CDR2: ENHRY and SYGVKD. The V gene end was trimmed by 4 bases and the J gene end by 6 bases; junction bases not matched to a gene: 5. Here the CDR3 reads CAISGPGQGPEAFF. Written as DNA, the CDR3 is TGTGCCATCAGTGGGCCGGGACAGGGGCCTGAAGCTTTCTTT.

The rearrangement uses TRBV28 and TRBJ2-7, with 7 bases lining up with TRBD2. CDR3 size: 16 residues. Germline CDR1 reads MDHEN; CDR2 reads SYDVKM. With V trimmed by 1 base and J by 2 bases, 8 bases remained unmatched. The CDR3 sequence is CASSLSGGSMPYEQYF. CDR3 coding DNA: TGTGCCAGCAGTTTATCCGGCGGGAGCATGCCCTACGAGCAGTACTTC. The variable domain in full, with the rest retrieved from reference TRBV28 and TRBJ2-7, is DVKVTQSSRYLVKRTGEKVFLECVQDMDHENMFWYRQDPGLGLRLIYFSYDVKMKEKGDIPEGYSVSREKKERFSLILESASTNQTSMYLCASSLSGGSMPYEQYFGPGTRLTVT.

The V call is TRBV5-1, the J call TRBJ2-5, with 7 bases lining up with TRBD1. With 4 bases clipped from V and 1 base from J, the junction kept 10 bases outside the gene matches. Germline loops: CDR1 SGHRS, CDR2 YFSETQ. The CDR3 extends over 16 amino acids. CDR3 sequence reads: CASSLPRGTLQETQYF. CDR3 coding DNA: TGCGCCAGCAGCCTACCCAGGGGGACCCTCCAAGAGACCCAGTACTTC.

V gene TRBV6-5 combines with J gene TRBJ2-7; 9 nucleotides align to TRBD2. Germline V CDR1 and CDR2: MNHEY, SVGAGI. This CDR3 contains 16 residues. With V trimmed by 4 bases and J by 1 base, 8 bases remained unmatched. The CDR3 here is CASSSPGLAASYEQYF. Here the CDR3 DNA reads TGTGCCAGCAGTTCCCCGGGACTAGCTGCTTCCTACGAGCAGTACTTC.

This chain uses TRBV10-3 with TRBJ2-3, with 16 bases that match TRBD2. The length of the CDR3 is 14 residues. Trimming removed 9 bases from V and 4 bases from J; junction bases left unmatched: 1. Germline CDR1 ENHRY, CDR2 SYGVKD. The CDR3 sequence is CAMGTSGGADTQYF. In nucleotides, the CDR3 is TGTGCCATGGGGACTAGCGGGGGGGCAGATACGCAGTATTTT.

About this clone itself: At one boundary the junction diverges from the germline segment, which might be a read error. The chain couples TRBV3-1 (or the pseudogene TRBV3-2) to TRBJ1-1; D possibly corresponds to TRBD1 (5 bases). Germline CDR1 and CDR2: LGHDT and YNNKEL (reference sequence). The CDR3 covers 12 residues. The CDR3 protein is CASSPLGAGRAF. CDR3 DNA: TGTGCCAGCAGCCCACTTGGGGCAGGTCGCGCGTTT.

This sequence joins TRBV7-3 and TRBJ2-3; 8 nucleotides align to TRBD2. This CDR3 region has 17 residues. V lost 2 bases and J lost 6; bases outside the gene matches: 13. Germline CDR1 SGHTA, CDR2 FQGTGA. CDR3 region: CASSLDVAGRGEDTQYF. In nucleotides, the CDR3 is TGTGCCAGCAGCTTAGATGTAGCGGGACGTGGAGAGGATACGCAGTATTTT.

This chain connects TRBV28 to TRBJ2-1, with 7 bases matching TRBD2. Losses at the gene ends were 6 bases for V and 0 bases for J; bases not matched to a gene: 2. The CDR3 sequence is 14 residues long. Germline CDR1 reads MDHEN; CDR2 reads SYDVKM. CDR3 sequence (DNA): TGTGCCAGCAGGGGACTAAGCTCCTACAATGAGCAGTTCTTC. It specifies CASRGLSSYNEQFF.

The V gene is TRBV4-3, the J gene TRBJ1-1; the match to TRBD1 covers 7 bases. Germline loops: CDR1 LGHNA, CDR2 YSLEER. There are 15 residues in the CDR3. Trimming cost V 0 bases and J 1 base; bases outside gene matches: 2. CDR3 bases: TGCGCCAGCAGCCAAGAACCAGGGGGGAACACTGAAGCTTTCTTT. Its protein product is CASSQEPGGNTEAFF.

The chain carries TRBV12-5 and TRBJ1-1, with 8 bases matching TRBD1. Germline CDR1 reads LGHNT; CDR2 reads FRNRAP. The CDR3 runs to 13 residues. The V segment lost 6 bases and the J segment 4 bases; nucleotides outside the gene matches: 4. CDR3 DNA sequence: TGTGCTAGTGGACCCGACAGGGGCACTGAAGCTTTCTTT. Protein: CASGPDRGTEAFF.

The chain carries TRBV10-3 and TRBJ2-1, with 8 positions matching TRBD2. J gave up 9 bases and V 4 bases, and 5 bases lay outside the gene matches. The V gene's germline CDR1 is ENHRY and CDR2 SYGVKD. This CDR3 spans 13 amino acids. The CDR3, as DNA: TGTGCCATCAGTGGAGCGGGAGATCTTGAGCAGTTCTTC. Amino acid sequence: CAISGAGDLEQFF.

The chain recombines TRBV6-5 with TRBJ2-7; TRBD2 aligns across 14 bases. Germline trimming cut 4 bases from V and 4 bases from J; bases unmatched to any gene: 3. This CDR3 is built from 15 residues. Per the germline V gene, CDR1 is MNHEY and CDR2 is SVGAGI. The CDR3 protein is CASSLTSGGDYEQYF. In DNA, the CDR3 is TGTGCCAGCAGTTTGACTAGCGGGGGGGATTACGAGCAGTACTTC.

The rearrangement joins TRBV4-2 to TRBJ2-7; D gene ambiguous. V gave up 1 base and J gave up 0 bases, with 13 bases separating them. CDR3 size: 16 residues. From germline, CDR1 is LGHNA and CDR2 YNFKEQ. DNA of the CDR3: TGTGCCAGCAGCCAAGGGGCAGACCGGTTCTCCTACGAGCAGTACTTC. Amino acids: CASSQGADRFSYEQYF.

The V and J genes are TRBV27 and TRBJ2-5, with 10 bases lining up with TRBD2. Germline trimming cut 1 base from V and 1 base from J; bases unmatched to any gene: 0. CDR3 length: 15 amino acids. The V gene's germline CDR1 is MNHEY and CDR2 SMNVEV (reference sequence). The CDR3 coding sequence is TGTGCCAGCAGTTTATGGACTAGCGGCCAAGAGACCCAGTACTTC. This gives the protein CASSLWTSGQETQYF.

This clone was recorded only once. This chain connects TRBV10-1 to TRBJ2-7, with TRBD1 matching over 9 bases. Germline trimming cut 3 bases from V and 7 bases from J; bases unmatched to any gene: 7. The CDR3 loop spans 14 amino acids. Germline CDR1 is WNHNN and CDR2 is SYGVQD (reference sequence). For the CDR3, the DNA is TGCGCCAGCAGTGAACCAGGGACAGGGAGTGAGCAGTACTTC. Protein: CASSEPGTGSEQYF.

This clone occurred once. This chain joins TRBV27 and TRBJ2-5; possibly TRBD1 for D (5 bases). Germline V gene data show CDR1 as MNHEY and CDR2 as SMNVEV (reference sequence). Between the trimmed V and J ends, which lost 5 bases and 6 bases, there was a span of 16 bases. CDR3 length equals 14 residues. The CDR3 DNA is TGTGCCAGCAGTACCATGGACACCGGACAGACCCAGTACTTC. Protein product: CASSTMDTGQTQYF.